This T cell receptor beta chain derives from a study of shared clonotypes between healthy human individuals. As for the study in general: Three plates each covered CD4 naive and memory; CD8 naive two, CD8 memory one.

The table lists this clone with a few counts. This table comes from immunoSEQ multiplex PCR, and its TCRdb copy is limited to in-frame clones, with some not included. The table lists 2 million or so clones, about 95% of them singletons. Naive CD8 cells, CD45RO-negative and positively selected for CCR7, excluded terminally differentiated effector memory CD45RA+ cells. Those who donated, Caucasian adults without exception, all lived in Nashville, Tennessee. In germline, CDR1 is MGHDK, CDR2 SYGVNS. The CDR3 spans 10 residues. Trimming left V 2 bases short and J 11 bases short, with 6 bases between. This clonotype was sampled from a man between 18 and 29 years old in good health. The chain links TRBV25-1 to TRBJ1-2, with no clear D. Sequencing input: naive CD8+ T cells sorted from blood. CDR3: CASSEAGYTF. The CDR3 nucleotides read TGTGCCAGCAGTGAAGCTGGATACACCTTC.